The 16 T cell receptor beta chains given below trace back to one sample, sequenced in a study of T-cell memory formation after mild COVID-19 (dated by TCRdb to the early 2020s). Library preparation used 5' RACE. Sequencing relied on an Illumina NovaSeq 6000. The raw public reads went through TCRdb reprocessing: fastp at Q25, MiXCR clone calling, in-frame beta chains kept. Identical CDR3 proteins give one entry, which carries the most common genes and DNA. The sample table shows 200,000 or so distinct CDR3 sequences, and roughly 16% are seen once. The leading ten clones occupy around 1.9% of the sample. Sequenced material: PBMCs or a T cell subset sorted from them (not recorded which). The receptors shown here come from an adult woman who had mild COVID-19 (a few samples of this study predate the infection). The sample titles of this study are shuffled in the database, so cell type and time point are left out; the donor was told from shared clones.

The chain has TRBV3-1 and TRBJ2-7, with D uncertain. The CDR3 length is 12 residues. Germline V gives CDR1 LGHDT, CDR2 YNNKEL (reference sequence). V lost 5 bases, J lost 6 bases, and 11 bases lay in between. The CDR3 reads CASSSTLAEQYF. The CDR3 bases are TGTGCCAGCAGCTCCACCCTGGCCGAGCAGTACTTC.

This clonotype turned up a few times. This chain uses TRBV7-2 with TRBJ2-1; D gene uncertain. The CDR3 totals 14 residues. Per germline, CDR1 SGHTA and CDR2 FQGNSA. Deletions cut 7 bases from V and 6 bases from J, with 16 bases between. The CDR3 here is CASTLGSGPNEQFF. DNA for the CDR3: TGTGCCAGCACCTTGGGGTCCGGGCCCAATGAGCAGTTCTTC.

This clonotype was recorded a few times. This rearrangement joins TRBV6-5 to TRBJ1-6; possible D gene TRBD1, 6 bases. The CDR3 contains 16 residues. Germline V lookup: CDR1 MNHEY, CDR2 SVGAGI. V lost 1 base and J 8 bases, leaving 15 bases between the germline ends. This CDR3 is CASSYLAGGDDSPLHF. Written as DNA, the CDR3 is TGTGCCAGCAGTTACTTAGCCGGGGGCGACGATTCACCCCTCCACTTT.

This clonotype was picked up a small number of times. V is TRBV19 and J is TRBJ2-1, with 7 bases aligning to TRBD2. V shed 10 bases and J 0 bases; nucleotides not matched to a gene: 6. The CDR3 spans 14 residues. Germline CDR1 is LNHDA and CDR2 is SQIVND (reference sequence). In nucleotides, the CDR3 is TGTGCCACCCGCGGGAGAAGCTCCTACAATGAGCAGTTCTTC. Translated: CATRGRSSYNEQFF.

This chain joins TRBV7-2 and TRBJ2-7, with D possibly called TRBD1 or TRBD2 (5 bases each). CDR1 is SGHTA, CDR2 FQGNSA, per germline. The CDR3 is 15 residues long. The V end lost 4 bases, the J end lost 0 bases, and 13 bases lay between the germline ends. CDR3 nucleotide sequence: TGTGCCAGCAGCTCGGGACCGCACGTCTCCTACGAGCAGTACTTC. Translation: CASSSGPHVSYEQYF.

This rearrangement joins TRBV20-1 to TRBJ2-7; D unresolved. The length of the CDR3 is 13 residues. Germline loops: CDR1 DFQATT, CDR2 SNEGSKA (reference sequence). Trimming stripped 1 base from V and 3 bases from J, with 10 bases between. DNA of the CDR3: TGCAGTGCTAGAGCGGAAGGTCTCTACGAGCAGTACTTC. It is translated as CSARAEGLYEQYF.

This clonotype was observed a few times. This rearrangement joins TRBV24-1 to TRBJ2-1, with a tentative D call TRBD1 (5 bases). The CDR3 totals 13 residues. Per germline, CDR1 KGHDR and CDR2 SFDVKD. With 2 bases removed from V and 8 bases from J, the gap between germline ends came to 9 bases. CDR3: CATSDSRAHEQFF. The CDR3 coding sequence is TGTGCCACCAGTGATTCCAGGGCCCATGAGCAGTTCTTC.

This sequence joins TRBV6-6 and TRBJ2-2; D tentatively fits TRBD1 or TRBD2 (5 bases each). The germline CDR1 and CDR2 sequences are MNHNY and SVGAGI (reference sequence). The CDR3 consists of 15 residues. V shed 2 bases and J shed 4 bases, with 11 bases lying between them. CDR3 nucleotide sequence: TGTGCCAGCAGTTACGGGGGTTTGGGCACCGGGGAGCTGTTTTTT. This gives the protein CASSYGGLGTGELFF.

This chain joins TRBV5-1 and TRBJ2-7, with D maybe TRBD2 (6 bases). The CDR3 runs to 16 residues. The V and J ends lost 4 bases and 1 base respectively, with 18 bases between them. CDR1 SGHRS and CDR2 YFSETQ come from the germline V gene. The CDR3 DNA follows: TGCGCCAGCAGCCCGGAGGGGCCACCAGCTTCCTACGAGCAGTACTTC. Translating it yields CASSPEGPPASYEQYF.

This sequence joins TRBV6-5 and TRBJ2-2; tentative D call: TRBD1 (6 bases). The germline CDR1 and CDR2 sequences are MNHEY and SVGAGI. Trimming took off 6 bases at V and 0 bases at J, with 14 bases between the two ends. CDR3 length: 16 residues. This chain's CDR3 is CASRGQTAANTGELFF. The DNA for the CDR3 is TGTGCCAGCAGGGGACAAACCGCGGCGAACACCGGGGAGCTGTTTTTT.

This clonotype came up many times. V and J are TRBV5-1 and TRBJ1-2; TRBD1 might be the D (6 bases). The V end was cut by 0 bases, the J end by 4 bases, with 10 bases between. From germline, CDR1 is SGHRS and CDR2 YFSETQ. CDR3 length equals 14 residues. CDR3 nucleotide sequence: TGCGCCAGCAGCTTGGGGACAGCACCCTATGGCTACACCTTC. Its protein is CASSLGTAPYGYTF.

This clonotype was seen only a few times. The genes are TRBV20-1 and TRBJ1-4; TRBD1 is a possible D gene (6 bases). The V gene lost 1 base and the J gene lost 7 bases, with 10 bases spanning the gap. This CDR3 spans 13 amino acids. Germline assignment: CDR1 DFQATT and CDR2 SNEGSKA (reference sequence). CDR3 bases: TGCAGTGCTAGAGCGGGGGCTGTTGAAAAACTGTTTTTT. Translated: CSARAGAVEKLFF.

This clonotype turned up a few times. The genes are TRBV11-2 and TRBJ1-2, with TRBD1 matching 7 bases. Germline V gives CDR1 SGHAT, CDR2 FQNNGV. The CDR3 is 16 residues long. The trim removed 1 base at V and 4 bases at J, leaving 9 bases unmatched. The CDR3 nucleotides are TGTGCCAGCAGCTTAGCCGCACAGGGGTCCCTCTATGGCTACACCTTC. Its protein is CASSLAAQGSLYGYTF.

This clonotype was detected only a few times. The chain carries TRBV6-5 and TRBJ2-7; perhaps D is TRBD1 or TRBD2 (5 bases each). The germline gives CDR1 MNHEY, CDR2 SVGAGI. The CDR3 extends over 15 amino acids. Trimming removed 2 bases at V and 0 bases at J, with 11 bases between. The CDR3 reads CASSYGTQSSYEQYF. The DNA for the CDR3 is TGTGCCAGCAGTTACGGGACCCAGAGCTCCTACGAGCAGTACTTC.

This clonotype has a handful of counts. Here the CDR3 DNA reads TGTGCCAGTAGTATATGGGTTCCTGGAAACACCATATATTTT. Translation gives CASSIWVPGNTIYF. The J gene is TRBJ1-3, the V gene TRBV19; D unresolved. This CDR3 spans 14 amino acids. Germline CDR1 reads LNHDA; CDR2 reads SQIVND (reference sequence). Between the trimmed V and J ends, which lost 2 bases and 2 bases, there was a span of 7 bases.

This clonotype came up a few times. The CDR3 sequence is CASSSNMDSPNEKLFF. In DNA, the CDR3 is TGTGCCAGCAGTTCAAACATGGACAGCCCGAATGAAAAACTGTTTTTT. The chain carries TRBV6-2 or TRBV6-3 and TRBJ1-4; weak D call: TRBD1 (6 bases). The ends were cut back, 4 bases at V and 5 bases at J, with 17 bases in the middle. CDR1 and CDR2 from the germline V gene are MNHEY and SVGEGT. CDR3 length: 16 residues.